This T cell receptor beta chain appears in the sequencing data of a study of vaccination effects on CD4 cells after COVID-19. Study as a whole: Following the second dose by a median of 72 days, the post-vaccine samples were obtained.

Antigen-specific CD4+ T cells expanded by the ViraFEST assay with viral peptide pools were then sequenced. Upon completion of around eleven days in culture, CD4+ T cells were isolated. Either the BNT162b2 or mRNA-1273 vaccine was given to participants in two doses. With respect to this clone: As yet, its antigen is unknown.

The germline V gene encodes CDR1 SGHDN and CDR2 FVKESK. CDR3 size: 15 residues. V lost 3 bases to trimming and J lost 7 bases; unmatched junction nucleotides: 9. Generated by immunoSEQ multiplex PCR, the TCRdb table keeps only in-frame clones and is missing some. This sample yields more than 50,000 clones, of which about 80% are seen a single time; 0.9% to 1% belongs to the top ten. This clonotype was obtained from a human donor who received a COVID-19 vaccine. This specimen consisted of CD4+ T cells from PBMCs cultured with HCoV-OC43 spike peptides, obtained after COVID-19 vaccination. Described subset: HCoV-OC43 spike overlapping peptide pool stimulation. The rearrangement uses TRBV14 and TRBJ2-3, with 8 bases aligning to TRBD1. CDR3 residues: CASSQETGVGYTQYF. The CDR3 coding sequence is TGTGCCAGCAGCCAGGAGACAGGGGTAGGATATACGCAGTATTTT.